The 8 T cell receptor beta chains below were found in one sample sequenced in a study of identical twins. One entry per CDR3 protein results from TCRdb running MiXCR on the 5' RACE reads. The sample carries around 1.7 million distinct CDR3 sequences, roughly a third recorded once. The sequencing input was cord blood. The source of these receptors is a newborn girl in good health.

The V and J genes are TRBV20-1 and TRBJ1-4; possibly TRBD1 for D (6 bases). CDR1 is DFQATT, CDR2 SNEGSKA, per germline (reference sequence). V was clipped by 3 bases and J by 8 bases, with 16 bases between them. The CDR3 totals 14 residues. The CDR3 nucleotides read TGCAGTGCTAGGGACCAGGGGTTAGGAGAAAAACTGTTTTTT. Protein: CSARDQGLGEKLFF.

The chain carries TRBV27 and TRBJ1-2; D not certain. V lost 4 bases, J lost 8 bases, and 8 bases lay in between. This CDR3 has 11 amino acids. The germline gives CDR1 MNHEY, CDR2 SMNVEV (reference sequence). The CDR3 is CASSSGWGYTF. In nucleotides, the CDR3 is TGTGCCAGCAGTTCGGGGTGGGGCTACACCTTC.

This clonotype has more than one count but fewer than ten. V and J are TRBV20-1 and TRBJ1-6; possible D gene TRBD1, 5 bases. V was shortened by 4 bases and J by 9 bases, with 16 bases between the two germline ends. The CDR3 extends over 14 amino acids. Germline lookup yields CDR1 DFQATT and CDR2 SNEGSKA (reference sequence). This chain's CDR3 is CSAKDTLPISPLHF. The CDR3 nucleotides are TGCAGTGCTAAGGACACCTTGCCTATTTCACCCCTCCACTTT.

The chain employs TRBV20-1 and TRBJ1-2, with TRBD1 identical over 7 bases. V shed 5 bases and J 0 bases; nucleotides not matched to a gene: 3. Germline values: CDR1 DFQATT, CDR2 SNEGSKA (reference sequence). The CDR3 loop spans 13 amino acids. The CDR3 sequence is CSALTGTNYGYTF. In nucleotides, the CDR3 is TGCAGTGCTCTGACAGGGACTAACTATGGCTACACCTTC.

J is TRBJ2-1 and V is TRBV29-1, with D perhaps TRBD2 (6 bases). V was shortened by 0 bases and J by 11 bases, with 11 bases between the two germline ends. Germline V lookup: CDR1 SQVTM, CDR2 ANQGSEA. The CDR3 has 12 residues. The CDR3 DNA reads as TGCAGCGTTGAAGACCCCGGGACTCAGCAGTTCTTC. Protein: CSVEDPGTQQFF.

The gene calls are TRBV7-6 and TRBJ1-1, with D possibly TRBD1 on 6 matching bases. CDR1 is SGHVS, CDR2 FNYEAQ, per germline. There are 14 residues in the CDR3. Deletions cut 5 bases from V and 3 bases from J, with 13 bases between. The CDR3 DNA sequence: TGTGCCAGCAGCGCAGGGGCCTCATACACTGAAGCTTTCTTT. This gives the protein CASSAGASYTEAFF.

The V call is TRBV6-5, the J call TRBJ2-5, with unresolved D. This CDR3 comprises 15 residues. Germline loops: CDR1 MNHEY, CDR2 SVGAGI. V lost 0 bases and J lost 2, with 10 bases in between. The CDR3 protein is CASSYSISFQETQYF. The CDR3 DNA is TGTGCCAGCAGTTACTCGATCAGCTTTCAAGAGACCCAGTACTTC.

This clonotype was counted between two and nine times. One junction end disagrees with the germline gene, perhaps due to a read error. The chain recombines TRBV10-3 with TRBJ2-4, with 10 bases fitting TRBD2. This CDR3 comprises 17 residues. Germline V CDR1 and CDR2: ENHRY, SYGVKD. For the CDR3, the DNA is TGTGCCACCAGTGCGGGACTAGCGACCCTAGCCAAAAACATTCAGTACTTC. As protein: CATSAGLATLAKNIQYF.